What follows are 14 T cell receptor beta chains derived from one specimen sequenced in a study of blood T cell repertoires in COVID-19. The table came from immunoSEQ multiplex PCR; TCRdb's copy has only in-frame clones and leaves some out. This sample has approximately 50,000 clones; about 86% occur once, and the top ten carry approximately 3.9%. The sequenced sample consisted of peripheral blood. The receptor source for this set is a man in his fifties with acute or convalescent COVID-19.

V is TRBV4-2 and J is TRBJ1-1, with D possibly matching TRBD1 (5 bases). There are 12 residues in the CDR3. Trimming stripped 10 bases from V and 2 bases from J, with 11 bases between. Germline V gene lookup returns CDR1 LGHNA and CDR2 YNFKEQ. CDR3 in amino acids: CATGGVNTEAFF. For the CDR3, the DNA is TGTGCCACCGGGGGGGTAAACACTGAAGCTTTCTTT.

The V and J genes are TRBV7-9 and TRBJ1-6; TRBD1 aligns across 9 bases. The CDR3 runs 13 residues. V lost 8 bases, J lost 8 bases, and 4 bases stayed unmatched. Germline assignment: CDR1 SEHNR and CDR2 FQNEAQ (reference sequence). The CDR3 nucleotides read TGTGCCAGCTCGGGACAGGGTGATTCACCCCTCCACTTT. Protein sequence: CASSGQGDSPLHF. Supplemented by reference TRBV7-9 and TRBJ1-6, the full variable domain reads DTGVSQNPRHKITKRGQNVTFRCDPISEHNRLYWYRQTLGQGPEFLTYFQNEAQLEKSRLLSDRFSAERPKGSFSTLEIQRTEQGDSAMYLCASSGQGDSPLHFGNGTRLTVT.

The rearrangement joins TRBV19 to TRBJ1-5; the D gene is possibly TRBD1 (5 bases). This CDR3 has 14 residues. V gave up 9 bases and J gave up 7 bases, with 19 bases separating them. CDR1 and CDR2 (germline): LNHDA, SQIVND (reference sequence). CDR3 protein: CASEPQVSGQPQHF. CDR3 coding DNA: TGTGCCAGCGAGCCACAGGTCTCAGGACAGCCCCAGCATTTT.

CDR3: CASSLESQETQYF. For the CDR3, the DNA is TGTGCCAGCAGCTTGGAATCGCAAGAGACCCAGTACTTC. V is TRBV5-4 and J is TRBJ2-5, with D unclear. V shed 0 bases and J shed 2 bases, with 5 bases lying between them. Looked up from germline, CDR1 is SGHNT and CDR2 is YYREEE (reference sequence). The CDR3 is 13 amino acids.

This chain connects TRBV9 to TRBJ1-2; D remains ambiguous. V lost 3 bases to trimming and J lost 5 bases, with 14 bases between them. The CDR3 length is 14 residues. Germline V gene data show CDR1 as SGDLS and CDR2 as YYNGEE. The CDR3 DNA follows: TGTGCCAGCAGCGCCGGGGATACTATGTATGGCTACACCTTC. Protein sequence: CASSAGDTMYGYTF.

In its sample, this clone was seen once. The chain joins TRBV10-3 to TRBJ2-3, with 12 bases aligning to TRBD2. The J segment lost 7 bases and the V segment lost 10 bases, leaving 12 bases of the junction unmatched. The CDR3 covers 15 residues. CDR1 and CDR2 from the germline V gene are ENHRY and SYGVKD. CDR3 DNA: TGTGCCACCGGGACTAGCGGGTCCAGCCTTAATACGCAGTATTTT. It yields the protein CATGTSGSSLNTQYF.

This rearrangement joins TRBV19 to TRBJ1-1, with D tentatively TRBD1 (6 bases). The CDR3 length is 17 residues. Germline V gene data show CDR1 as LNHDA and CDR2 as SQIVND (reference sequence). V lost 7 bases and J 0 bases, leaving 21 bases between the germline ends. The CDR3: CASMGWYRTDMNTEAFF. As DNA, the CDR3 is TGTGCCAGTATGGGGTGGTATAGGACAGACATGAACACTGAAGCTTTCTTT.

The chain recombines TRBV18 with TRBJ2-6; D ambiguous. The CDR3 runs to 16 residues. Germline CDR1 reads KGHSH; CDR2 reads LQKENI. The germline V and J ends were trimmed by 1 base and 1 base, with 8 bases remaining between them. In DNA form, the CDR3 reads TGTGCCAGCTCACCACGCGACACTTCTGGGGCCAACGTCCTGACTTTC. Its protein is CASSPRDTSGANVLTF.

The V call is TRBV29-1, the J call TRBJ2-4; 10 bases align to TRBD2. The J segment lost 10 bases and the V segment lost 7 bases, leaving 4 bases of the junction unmatched. There are 11 residues in the CDR3. Germline values: CDR1 SQVTM, CDR2 ANQGSEA. The CDR3 spells CSGTSGAIQYF. The CDR3 DNA is TGCAGCGGTACTAGCGGGGCTATTCAGTACTTC.

The CDR3 reads CASRPGTSGNTIYF. DNA for the CDR3: TGTGCCAGCAGGCCAGGAACCTCTGGAAACACCATATATTTT. The chain joins TRBV2 to TRBJ1-3; no reliable D call. The CDR3 has 14 amino acids. Germline V gene data show CDR1 as SNHLY and CDR2 as FYNNEI. The V end was cut by 6 bases, the J end by 0 bases, with 9 bases between.

CDR3 sequence reads: CASSMGKDTEAFF. As DNA, the CDR3 is TGTGCCAGCAGTATGGGCAAGGACACTGAAGCTTTCTTT. The chain couples TRBV28 to TRBJ1-1; D is unresolved. V lost 5 bases and J lost 3, with 10 bases in between. The length of the CDR3 is 13 residues. The germline V gene has CDR1 MDHEN and CDR2 SYDVKM.

The V and J genes are TRBV19 and TRBJ2-6; 9 positions agree with TRBD1. The J segment lost 6 bases and the V segment lost 4 bases, leaving 7 bases of the junction unmatched. CDR3 length: 16 amino acids. CDR1 is LNHDA and CDR2 is SQIVND in the germline V gene (reference sequence). As DNA, the CDR3 is TGTGCCAGTAGTAGGGGACAGGGTTTGACGGCCAACGTCCTGACTTTC. Translating gives CASSRGQGLTANVLTF.

The rearrangement uses TRBV5-1 and TRBJ1-4, with 10 bases fitting TRBD1. Losses at the gene ends were 4 bases for V and 8 bases for J; bases not matched to a gene: 11. Germline V gives CDR1 SGHRS, CDR2 YFSETQ. CDR3 length: 16 residues. DNA of the CDR3: TGCGCCAGCAGCCCGGGGGTCGGGACAGGGGACGAAAAACTGTTTTTT. The encoded protein is CASSPGVGTGDEKLFF.

In DNA, the CDR3 is TGTGCCAGTAGTATCGGGACAGGGACCCCCTCTGGAAACACCATATATTTT. This codes for CASSIGTGTPSGNTIYF. The rearrangement uses TRBV19 and TRBJ1-3; 9 bases are shared with TRBD1. Per germline, CDR1 LNHDA and CDR2 SQIVND (reference sequence). The CDR3 runs to 17 residues. V shed 3 bases and J 0 bases; nucleotides not matched to a gene: 6.